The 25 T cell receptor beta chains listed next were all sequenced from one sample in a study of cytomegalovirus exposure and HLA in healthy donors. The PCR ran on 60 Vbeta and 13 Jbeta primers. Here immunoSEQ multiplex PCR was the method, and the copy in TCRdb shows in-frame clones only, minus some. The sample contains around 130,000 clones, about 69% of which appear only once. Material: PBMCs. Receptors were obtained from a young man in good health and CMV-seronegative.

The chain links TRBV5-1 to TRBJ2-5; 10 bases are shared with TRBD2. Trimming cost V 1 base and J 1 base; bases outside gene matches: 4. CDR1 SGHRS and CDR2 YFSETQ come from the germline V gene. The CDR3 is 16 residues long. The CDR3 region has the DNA TGCGCCAGCAGCTTGAAGACTAGCGGGCCCCAAGAGACCCAGTACTTC. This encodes CASSLKTSGPQETQYF.

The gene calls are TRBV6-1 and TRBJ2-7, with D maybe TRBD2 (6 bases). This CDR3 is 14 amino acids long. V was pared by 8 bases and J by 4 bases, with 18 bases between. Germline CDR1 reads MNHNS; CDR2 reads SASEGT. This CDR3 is CASRPSMGTYEQYF. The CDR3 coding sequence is TGTGCCAGCCGTCCTTCAATGGGGACTTACGAGCAGTACTTC.

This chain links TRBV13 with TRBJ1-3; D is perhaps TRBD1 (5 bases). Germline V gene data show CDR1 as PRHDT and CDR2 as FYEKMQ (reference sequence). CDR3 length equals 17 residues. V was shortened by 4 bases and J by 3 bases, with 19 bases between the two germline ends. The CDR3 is CASSYTLGGGNGNTIYF. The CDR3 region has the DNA TGTGCCAGCAGCTACACCCTCGGCGGGGGTAATGGAAACACCATATATTTT.

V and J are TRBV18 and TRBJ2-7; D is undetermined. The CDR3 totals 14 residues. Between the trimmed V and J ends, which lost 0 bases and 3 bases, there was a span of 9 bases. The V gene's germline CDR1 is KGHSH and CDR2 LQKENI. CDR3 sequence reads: CASSPPEKLYEQYF. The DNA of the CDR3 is TGTGCCAGCTCACCACCAGAGAAGCTCTACGAGCAGTACTTC. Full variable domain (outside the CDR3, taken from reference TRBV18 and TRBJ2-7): NAGVMQNPRHLVRRRGQEARLRCSPMKGHSHVYWYRQLPEEGLKFMVYLQKENIIDESGMPKERFSAEFPKEGPSILRIQQVVRGDSAAYFCASSPPEKLYEQYFGPGTRLTVT.

Here the CDR3 reads CASSFKGGADIQYF. The CDR3 DNA is TGTGCCAGCAGCTTCAAAGGGGGTGCGGACATTCAGTACTTC. The chain has TRBV13 and TRBJ2-4; D possibly corresponds to TRBD1 (6 bases). CDR1 is PRHDT, CDR2 FYEKMQ, per germline (reference sequence). Trimming removed 3 bases at V and 8 bases at J, with 14 bases between. This CDR3 comprises 14 residues.

The CDR3 sequence is CASSLNGGAGQPQHF. CDR3 sequence (DNA): TGTGCCAGCAGCCTCAACGGGGGGGCGGGACAGCCCCAGCATTTT. The chain links TRBV5-4 to TRBJ1-5; TRBD1 is a possible D gene (6 bases). Deletions cut 4 bases from V and 7 bases from J, with 18 bases between. The CDR3 totals 15 residues. Germline values: CDR1 SGHNT, CDR2 YYREEE (reference sequence). Full variable domain (outside the CDR3, taken from reference TRBV5-4 and TRBJ1-5): ETGVTQSPTHLIKTRGQQVTLRCSSQSGHNTVSWYQQALGQGPQFIFQYYREEENGRGNFPPRFSGLQFPNYSSELNVNALELDDSALYLCASSLNGGAGQPQHFGDGTRLSIL.

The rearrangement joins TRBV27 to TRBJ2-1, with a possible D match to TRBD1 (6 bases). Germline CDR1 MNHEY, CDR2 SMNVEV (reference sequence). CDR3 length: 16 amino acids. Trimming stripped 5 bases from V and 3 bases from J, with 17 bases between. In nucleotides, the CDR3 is TGTGCCAGCAGTCCCCTTCTCCCGGGACACTACAATGAGCAGTTCTTC. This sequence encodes CASSPLLPGHYNEQFF.

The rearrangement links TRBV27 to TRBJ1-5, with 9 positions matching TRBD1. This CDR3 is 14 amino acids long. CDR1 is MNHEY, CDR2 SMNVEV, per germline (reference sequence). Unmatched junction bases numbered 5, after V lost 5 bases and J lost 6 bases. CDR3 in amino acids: CASSHGTGSQPQHF. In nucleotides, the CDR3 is TGTGCCAGCAGTCACGGGACAGGGTCTCAGCCCCAGCATTTT.

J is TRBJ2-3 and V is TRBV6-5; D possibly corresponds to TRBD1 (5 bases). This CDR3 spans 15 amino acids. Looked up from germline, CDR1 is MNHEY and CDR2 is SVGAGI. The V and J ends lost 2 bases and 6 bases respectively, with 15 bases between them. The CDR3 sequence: CASSYRGPFGDTQYF. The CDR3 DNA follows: TGTGCCAGCAGTTACAGGGGCCCCTTCGGCGATACGCAGTATTTT.

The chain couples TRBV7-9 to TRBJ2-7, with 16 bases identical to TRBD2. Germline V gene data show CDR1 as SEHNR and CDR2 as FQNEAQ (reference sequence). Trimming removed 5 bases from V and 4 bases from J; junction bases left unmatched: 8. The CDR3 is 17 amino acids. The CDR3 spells CASSPTGTSGGAYEQYF. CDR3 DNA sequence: TGTGCCAGCAGCCCCACCGGGACTAGCGGGGGGGCGTACGAGCAGTACTTC.

The CDR3 protein is CASSLDRATIYF. CDR3 nucleotide sequence: TGTGCCAGCAGCCTGGACAGGGCCACCATATATTTT. The chain couples TRBV7-6 to TRBJ1-3; 8 nucleotides match TRBD1. J gave up 9 bases and V 5 bases, and 3 bases lay outside the gene matches. Germline values: CDR1 SGHVS, CDR2 FNYEAQ. The CDR3 loop spans 12 amino acids.

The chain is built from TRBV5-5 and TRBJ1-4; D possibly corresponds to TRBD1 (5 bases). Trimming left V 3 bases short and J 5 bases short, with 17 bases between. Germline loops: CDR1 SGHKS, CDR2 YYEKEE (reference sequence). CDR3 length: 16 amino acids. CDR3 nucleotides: TGTGCCAGCAGCTCGAGGAACGACAGAGTAAATGAAAAACTGTTTTTT. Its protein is CASSSRNDRVNEKLFF. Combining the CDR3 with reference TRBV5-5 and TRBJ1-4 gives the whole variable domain DAGVTQSPTHLIKTRGQQVTLRCSPISGHKSVSWYQQVLGQGPQFIFQYYEKEERGRGNFPDRFSARQFPNYSSELNVNALLLGDSALYLCASSSRNDRVNEKLFFGSGTQLSVL.

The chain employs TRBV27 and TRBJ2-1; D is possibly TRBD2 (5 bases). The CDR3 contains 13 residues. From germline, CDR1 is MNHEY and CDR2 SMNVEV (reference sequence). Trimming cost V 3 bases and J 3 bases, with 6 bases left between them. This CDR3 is CASSFGLYNEQFF. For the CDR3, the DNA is TGTGCCAGCAGTTTCGGACTCTACAATGAGCAGTTCTTC.

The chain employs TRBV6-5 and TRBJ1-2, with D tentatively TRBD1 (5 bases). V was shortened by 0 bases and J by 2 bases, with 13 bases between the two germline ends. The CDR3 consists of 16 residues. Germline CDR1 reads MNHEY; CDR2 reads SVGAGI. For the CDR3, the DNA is TGTGCCAGCAGTTACTCGAGGGGAGGCCCGAACTATGGCTACACCTTC. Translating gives CASSYSRGGPNYGYTF.

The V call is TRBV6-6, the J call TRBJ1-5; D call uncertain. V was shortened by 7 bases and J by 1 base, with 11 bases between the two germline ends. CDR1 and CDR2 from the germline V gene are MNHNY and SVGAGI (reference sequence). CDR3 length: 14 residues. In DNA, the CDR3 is TGTGCCAGCAATTGGAGGGCAAGCAATCAGCCCCAGCATTTT. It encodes CASNWRASNQPQHF.

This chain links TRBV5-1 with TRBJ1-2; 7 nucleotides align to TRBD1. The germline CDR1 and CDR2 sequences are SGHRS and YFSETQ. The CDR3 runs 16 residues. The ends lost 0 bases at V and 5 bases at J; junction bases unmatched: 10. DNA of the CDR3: TGCGCCAGCAGCTTGGAGCTGGGACAGAGGGGGTATGGCTACACCTTC. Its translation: CASSLELGQRGYGYTF.

The CDR3 sequence is CASSQEPSGQETQYF. Written as DNA, the CDR3 is TGCGCCAGCAGCCAAGAGCCCAGCGGCCAAGAGACCCAGTACTTC. The chain couples TRBV4-3 to TRBJ2-5, with D possibly TRBD2 on 5 matching bases. Germline CDR1 reads LGHNA; CDR2 reads YSLEER. The CDR3 totals 15 residues. The germline V and J ends were trimmed by 0 bases and 1 base, with 9 bases remaining between them.

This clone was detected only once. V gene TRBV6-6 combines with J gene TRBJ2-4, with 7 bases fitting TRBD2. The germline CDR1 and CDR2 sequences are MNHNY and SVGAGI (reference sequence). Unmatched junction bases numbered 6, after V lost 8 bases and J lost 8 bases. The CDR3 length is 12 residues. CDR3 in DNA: TGTGCCAGCGGGGGTGCGGGAGACATTCAGTACTTC. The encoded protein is CASGGAGDIQYF.

In nucleotides, the CDR3 is TGTGCCAGCAGCTTAGATCAGGCGAACACTGAAGCTTTCTTT. It translates to CASSLDQANTEAFF. The V gene is TRBV7-9, the J gene TRBJ1-1; no clear D. The CDR3 sequence is 14 residues long. Germline-derived CDR1 and CDR2 are SEHNR and FQNEAQ (reference sequence). With 1 base removed from V and 1 base from J, the gap between germline ends came to 7 bases. The full variable domain, completed using reference TRBV7-9 and TRBJ1-1, is DTGVSQNPRHKITKRGQNVTFRCDPISEHNRLYWYRQTLGQGPEFLTYFQNEAQLEKSRLLSDRFSAERPKGSFSTLEIQRTEQGDSAMYLCASSLDQANTEAFFGQGTRLTVV.

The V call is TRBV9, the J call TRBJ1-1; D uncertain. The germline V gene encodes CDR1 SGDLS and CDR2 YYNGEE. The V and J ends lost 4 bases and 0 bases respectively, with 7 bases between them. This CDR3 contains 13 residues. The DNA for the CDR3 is TGTGCCAGCAGCCTCGAGTTGAACACTGAAGCTTTCTTT. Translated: CASSLELNTEAFF.

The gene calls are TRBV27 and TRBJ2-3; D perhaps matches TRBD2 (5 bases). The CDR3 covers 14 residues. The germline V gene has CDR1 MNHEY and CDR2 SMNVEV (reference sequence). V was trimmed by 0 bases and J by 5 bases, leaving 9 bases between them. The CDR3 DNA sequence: TGTGCCAGCAGTTTATCGGCCGCGGGAGATACGCAGTATTTT. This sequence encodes CASSLSAAGDTQYF.

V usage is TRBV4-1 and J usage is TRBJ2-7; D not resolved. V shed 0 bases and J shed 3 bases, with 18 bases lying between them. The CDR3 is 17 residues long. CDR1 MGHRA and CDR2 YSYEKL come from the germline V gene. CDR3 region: CASSQEILPGVGYEQYF. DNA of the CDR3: TGCGCCAGCAGCCAAGAGATCCTGCCGGGTGTGGGCTACGAGCAGTACTTC.

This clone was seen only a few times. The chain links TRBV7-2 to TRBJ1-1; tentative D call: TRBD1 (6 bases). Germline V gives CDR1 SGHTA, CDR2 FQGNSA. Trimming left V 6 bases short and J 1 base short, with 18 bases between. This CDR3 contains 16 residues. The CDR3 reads CASRQLPGQGNTEAFF. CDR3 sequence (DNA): TGTGCCAGCAGACAACTACCGGGACAAGGGAACACTGAAGCTTTCTTT.

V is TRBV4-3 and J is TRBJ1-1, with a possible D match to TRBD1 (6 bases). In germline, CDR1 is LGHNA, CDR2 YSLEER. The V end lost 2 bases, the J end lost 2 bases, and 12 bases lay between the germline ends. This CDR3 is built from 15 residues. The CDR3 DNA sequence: TGCGCCAGCAGCCAACTTCTGGACAGAAACACTGAAGCTTTCTTT. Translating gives CASSQLLDRNTEAFF.

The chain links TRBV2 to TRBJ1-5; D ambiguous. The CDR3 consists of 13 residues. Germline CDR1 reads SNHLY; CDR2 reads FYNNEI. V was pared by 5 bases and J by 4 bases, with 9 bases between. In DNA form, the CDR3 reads TGTGCCAGCAGTTACGGGGAAAATCAGCCCCAGCATTTT. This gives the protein CASSYGENQPQHF.